This is a list of T cell receptor beta chains from one sample in a study of glioma-infiltrating T cells. TCRdb called the multiplex PCR reads again in MiXCR, with one record for every CDR3 protein. The repertoire holds 150,000 to 200,000 distinct CDR3 sequences, with approximately 30% as singletons. The material sequenced was glioma tissue, nonneoplastic brain tissue, or PBMCs (not recorded which). These receptors all stem from a human donor with low-grade glioma or glioblastoma, undergoing nonglioma brain surgery, or in good health (not recorded which). The CDR3 runs from the conserved cysteine through the conserved F or W. The order of the fields is J gene, clone size, D gene, V gene, CDR3 DNA, CDR3 protein. A D gene is named only where the DNA matches it firmly. Some rows mark clone size as missing; the rest say once, few, many or name a class of expanded clone.

TRBJ2-7,many,TRBD1,TRBV29-1,TGCAGCGTTGACACCGGGACAGGGGCCTACGAGCAGTACTTC,CSVDTGTGAYEQYF
TRBJ1-6,many,TRBD1,TRBV7-2,TGTGCCAGCAGACTGACAGGGAGAGATTCACCCCTCCACTTT,CASRLTGRDSPLHF
TRBJ2-7,NA,TRBD2,TRBV7-2,TGTGCCAGTAGTTCGACTAGCGGGAGATCCTACGAGCAGTACTTC,CASSSTSGRSYEQYF
TRBJ1-1,many,NA,TRBV4-3,TGCGCCAGCAGCCAACACAGGCATGGTTTCGGTACTGAAGCTTTCTTT,CASSQHRHGFGTEAFF
TRBJ2-3,many,NA,TRBV6-2/TRBV6-3,TGTGCCAGCAATCGGAAGGGCGGCACAGGTACGCAGTATTTT,CASNRKGGTGTQYF
TRBJ1-5,few,NA,TRBV30,TGTGCCTGGAATAACCAGGACGGCTATCAGCCCCAGCATTTT,CAWNNQDGYQPQHF
TRBJ1-5,many,NA,TRBV7-2,TGTGCCAGCAGCTTCCAGGGAGATCAGCCCCAGCATTTT,CASSFQGDQPQHF
TRBJ2-7,NA,NA,TRBV29-1,TGCAGCGTCGCCTCCCCGAACTACGAGCAGTACTTC,CSVASPNYEQYF
TRBJ1-5,many,NA,TRBV7-9,TGTGCCAGCAGCTTTCCCTCACAGCCCCAGCATTTT,CASSFPSQPQHF
TRBJ1-5,many,NA,TRBV28,TGTGCCAGCAGAGAACCAGGGGAGAGTCAGCCCCAGCATTTT,CASREPGESQPQHF
TRBJ1-1,many,NA,TRBV20-1,TGCAGTGCTAGACGGGACACACAGAATTCGTACACTGAAGCTTTCTTT,CSARRDTQNSYTEAFF
TRBJ1-1,NA,NA,TRBV7-2,TGTGCCAGCAGGACAGGTGCGAACACTAAAGCTTTCTTT,CASRTGANTKAFF
TRBJ2-5,few,TRBD1,TRBV29-1,TGCAGCGTTGATGGTGGGCAGGGGGCCGGGGAGACCCAGTACTTC,CSVDGGQGAGETQYF
TRBJ2-1,many,NA,TRBV5-4,TGTGCCAGCAGTTTCTCGACAGGCAACAATGAGCAGTTCTTC,CASSFSTGNNEQFF
TRBJ2-7,NA,TRBD2,TRBV6-2/TRBV6-3,TGTGCCAGCAGTTACCGACTAGCGGGGTCTGCCTACAATGAGCAGTACTTC,CASSYRLAGSAYNEQYF
TRBJ2-3,many,TRBD2,TRBV4-3,TGCGCCAGCAGCCAAGATCTGGCTAGCGGGAGGGCGACAGATACGCAGTATTTT,CASSQDLASGRATDTQYF
TRBJ1-1,NA,NA,TRBV6-2/TRBV6-3,TGTGCCAGCAGTACGGGAGTCACCGAAGCTTTCTTT,CASSTGVTEAFF
TRBJ2-1,NA,NA,TRBV7-6,TGTGCCAGCAGCTTGGCCTCTTTGCGGAATGAGCAGGTCTTC,CASSLASLRNEQVF
TRBJ1-1,few,NA,TRBV29-1,TGCAGCGTTGTGGCAGGGCTTTCGAACACTGAAGCTTTCTTT,CSVVAGLSNTEAFF
TRBJ1-2,few,TRBD1,TRBV10-3,TGTGCCATCAATCCGGGACAGGGGACCTATGGCTACACCTTC,CAINPGQGTYGYTF
TRBJ2-3,once,TRBD1,TRBV30,TGTGCCTGGAGTGTAGGACAGGGGGCCGATACGCAGTATTTT,CAWSVGQGADTQYF
TRBJ2-5,many,TRBD2,TRBV28,TGTGCCAGCAGTTCCCCGGGGACTAGTGGGGAAGAGACCCAGTACTTC,CASSSPGTSGEETQYF
TRBJ2-1,NA,NA,TRBV3-1,TGTGCCAGCAGCCAAGATCTCCCAGACTTATTGAATGAGCAGTTCTTC,CASSQDLPDLLNEQFF
TRBJ1-5,NA,NA,TRBV19,TGTGCCAGTACTACAGGGTTACGGAGCAATCAGCCCCAGCATTTT,CASTTGLRSNQPQHF
TRBJ2-1,few,NA,TRBV12-5,TGTGCTAGTGGTTTGTACGGACAGCCCGAGCAGTTCTTC,CASGLYGQPEQFF